This paragraph reports one TCR beta chain. Sequencing was performed with immunoSEQ multiplex PCR; in TCRdb, only in-frame clones are kept and a portion is missing. The sample shows some 180,000 clones, 85% to 95% of them seen only once. This CDR3 contains 14 residues. The germline V gene has CDR1 MDHEN and CDR2 SYDVKM. V dropped 3 bases and J dropped 1 base, with 9 bases sitting between them. Analyses pooled second doses at about 4 or about 12 weeks. The data belong to a study of T cell responses to AZD1222 COVID-19 vaccine. This chain joins TRBV28 and TRBJ1-1, with D unclear. Source: peripheral blood, taken 28 days after the second AZD1222 dose. The receptor was derived from an adult who received the AZD1222 COVID-19 vaccine. CDR3 nucleotides: TGTGCCAGCAGTTTCCCCAATCCGAACACTGAAGCTTTCTTT. Its translation: CASSFPNPNTEAFF.